This TCR beta chain appears in the sequencing data of a study of beta chain features in type 1 diabetes. Study-level findings and limits: Type 1 diabetes patients had VDJ junctions that carried fewer insertions and more deletions. In every one of the four CD4+ subsets, TCRB CDR3s were moderately but significantly shorter in Type 1 diabetes patients.

The isolated RNA, all of it, was reverse transcribed, so expressed TCRB transcripts were what got sequenced. The table came from immunoSEQ multiplex PCR; TCRdb's copy has only in-frame clones and leaves some out. This sample carries approximately 150,000 clones, 13% of them seen once, and the ten largest clones take 1% to 1.5%. Per germline, CDR1 ENHRY and CDR2 SYGVKD. Trimming pared 2 bases from V and 0 bases from J, leaving 10 bases between. The CDR3 has 16 amino acids. This clone came up a few times. The antigen is not known. The sequence came from a young man with type 1 diabetes. The chain uses TRBV10-3 and TRBJ1-4, with D perhaps matching TRBD1 (6 bases). The sample was central memory CD4+ T cells from blood. The chain's CDR3 is CAISEQGPATNEKLFF. The CDR3 DNA sequence: TGTGCCATCAGTGAGCAGGGGCCTGCAACTAATGAAAAACTGTTTTTT.